A selection of T cell receptor beta chains follows, all from one sample in a study of T cells in Graves' hyperthyroidism and ophthalmopathy. TCRdb itself ran the multiplex PCR reads through MiXCR, one entry per CDR3 protein. The table includes around 690,000 distinct CDR3 sequences, approximately 15% detected once. Sequencing was carried out using blood. The origin of the receptors is a man aged 45-65 years with Graves' hyperthyroidism. CDR3s include the opening cysteine and the closing phenylalanine or tryptophan. A D gene is named only where the DNA matches it firmly. The size field is filled for only some rows; it gives once, few, many or a size class.

DNA,CDR3,V,D,J,size
TGTGCCAGCAGTGCGAGGACAGGGGCCAATCAGCCCCAGCATTTT,CASSARTGANQPQHF,TRBV28,TRBD1,TRBJ1-5,many
TGCAGTGCTAGACCCTCGGCATCCCGGTTTGGGGAGACCCAGTACTTC,CSARPSASRFGETQYF,TRBV20-1,NA,TRBJ2-5,many
TGTGCCAGCAGCTACCGGGCGACAGGGTTGACTTTCTTT,CASSYRATGLTFF,TRBV6-1,TRBD1,TRBJ1-1,many
TGCAGTGCTTCCATAGCGGGTAGGACAGATACGCAGTATTTT,CSASIAGRTDTQYF,TRBV20-1,TRBD2,TRBJ2-3,many
TGTGCCAGCACCCCCCTGGGTGTCGGACAGAACTATGGCTACACCTTC,CASTPLGVGQNYGYTF,TRBV27,NA,TRBJ1-2,many
TGCGCCAGCAGCCGTGAGGGACCGCCTTTAGGGACCCAGTACTTC,CASSREGPPLGTQYF,TRBV4-1,NA,TRBJ2-5,NA
TGTGCCAGCAGTCCGACAGGGCCCAGCGAGCAGTACTTC,CASSPTGPSEQYF,TRBV12-3/TRBV12-4,TRBD1,TRBJ2-7,many
TGTGCCAGCAAGGACAGGGTCGGTGGCTACACCTTC,CASKDRVGGYTF,TRBV28,TRBD1,TRBJ1-2,NA
TGTGCCAGCAGCGCGGACAGGGGGCGAGATACGCAGTATTTT,CASSADRGRDTQYF,TRBV9,TRBD1,TRBJ2-3,few
TGTGCCAGCAGTCCGCGGACAGGGAAGAACACTGAAGCTTTCTTT,CASSPRTGKNTEAFF,TRBV6-1,TRBD1,TRBJ1-1,NA
TGTGCCTGGAGTGTCTCAACCGACGAGCAGTACTTC,CAWSVSTDEQYF,TRBV30,NA,TRBJ2-7,many
TGTGCCAGCAGTCCCCCGGAGAGCGGGAGGCTGCGTAGCTCCTACAATGAGCAGTTCTTC,CASSPPESGRLRSSYNEQFF,TRBV28,TRBD2,TRBJ2-1,many
TGTGCCAGCAGTCCCGAGGACGAGATCAACACTGAAGCTTTCTTT,CASSPEDEINTEAFF,TRBV27,NA,TRBJ1-1,few
TGCAGTGCTAGAGATCGCGATAGCGACTCCTACAATGAGCAGTTCTTC,CSARDRDSDSYNEQFF,TRBV20-1,NA,TRBJ2-1,few
TGTGCCAGCAGCTTAAGTACACTCAGCACAGATACGCAGTATTTT,CASSLSTLSTDTQYF,TRBV7-9,NA,TRBJ2-3,NA
TGTGCCAGTAGTTCACAGATACATAATTCACCCCTCCACTTT,CASSSQIHNSPLHF,TRBV19,NA,TRBJ1-6,many
TGTGCCAGCAGCCAAGCCGGGGCCTACTCAGTGTACGAGCAGTACTTC,CASSQAGAYSVYEQYF,TRBV14,NA,TRBJ2-7,NA
TGTGCCAGCAGTTACCGGGACAGGTTATACGAGCAGTACTTC,CASSYRDRLYEQYF,TRBV6-5,TRBD1,TRBJ2-7,many
TGTGCCAGCAGTTTCGGTACGACAGCTAATGAAAAACTGTTTTTT,CASSFGTTANEKLFF,TRBV6-2/TRBV6-3,NA,TRBJ1-4,NA
TGTGCCAGCAGCGAATACCGGACAGGTTTTGACAATGAGCAGTTCTTC,CASSEYRTGFDNEQFF,TRBV6-1,TRBD1,TRBJ2-1,many
TGCGCCAGCAGCTTGGGCCCCGGGACAGCAAACACTGAAGCTTTCTTT,CASSLGPGTANTEAFF,TRBV5-1,TRBD1,TRBJ1-1,NA
TGTGCCAGCAGCTTATACAGGGAGGAGACCGGGGAGCTGTTTTTT,CASSLYREETGELFF,TRBV7-2,NA,TRBJ2-2,many
TGTGCCAGCAGTTTATGGGGGGGAAAGTCCTACAATGAGCAGTTCTTC,CASSLWGGKSYNEQFF,TRBV28,NA,TRBJ2-1,many
TGTGCCAGCAGCTTCCCCGGGGGCGGGATGAGCACAGATACGCAGTATTTT,CASSFPGGGMSTDTQYF,TRBV11-2,NA,TRBJ2-3,many
TGTGCCAGCACCATTAGGAGGGGCGGGGCCAACGTCCTGACTTTC,CASTIRRGGANVLTF,TRBV12-3/TRBV12-4,NA,TRBJ2-6,many
TGCGCCAGCAGCTTGTTGTTAGAAGATACGCAGTATTTT,CASSLLLEDTQYF,TRBV5-1,NA,TRBJ2-3,few
TGTGCCAGCAGTTCGCGGGCGGAGGGAGGTACGCAGTATTTT,CASSSRAEGGTQYF,TRBV6-1,NA,TRBJ2-3,NA
TGTGCCACCAGAGAGGGATTCGGGACAGGGTCCTACAATGAGCAGTTCTTC,CATREGFGTGSYNEQFF,TRBV15,TRBD1,TRBJ2-1,few
TGTGCCAGCAGTCTAGCGGGAGGGCCTGGTACGCAGTATTTT,CASSLAGGPGTQYF,TRBV12-3/TRBV12-4,TRBD2,TRBJ2-3,many
TGTGCCAGCAGACCGTCCGGGGGTAGCAATCAGCCCCAGCATTTT,CASRPSGGSNQPQHF,TRBV6-2/TRBV6-3,NA,TRBJ1-5,once
TGTGCCAGCAGTTTGACGACTCAGCAGTTCTTC,CASSLTTQQFF,TRBV28,NA,TRBJ2-1,NA
TGTGCCAGCAGCGTAGAGGGGATCACCGGGGAGCTGTTTTTT,CASSVEGITGELFF,TRBV9,NA,TRBJ2-2,NA
TGTGCCAGCAGCCAAGCGGAGGGAGTGGGCACTGAAGCTTTCTTT,CASSQAEGVGTEAFF,TRBV4-2,NA,TRBJ1-1,NA
TGTGCCAGTAGTATCGCTTGGACTAGCGGAAACTCCTACGAGCAGTACTTC,CASSIAWTSGNSYEQYF,TRBV19,TRBD2,TRBJ2-7,few
TGTGCCTGGAGTCTCACCCAGGATGAGCAGTTCTTC,CAWSLTQDEQFF,TRBV30,NA,TRBJ2-1,NA
TGTGCCAGCAGCGTAGAGGGACCGGGGACAGGGTTCGAGGAGCAGTACTTC,CASSVEGPGTGFEEQYF,TRBV9,TRBD1,TRBJ2-7,NA
TGCGCCAGCAGTGACTACCACAGGGGGCGCACTGAAGCTTTCTTT,CASSDYHRGRTEAFF,TRBV10-2,TRBD1,TRBJ1-1,many
TGCAGTGCCAAACTAGCGGGAGGCTGGGAGACCCAGTACTTC,CSAKLAGGWETQYF,TRBV20-1,TRBD2,TRBJ2-5,few
TGTGCCAGCAGCTCCGGGTTTGTAACCGGGGAGCTGTTTTTT,CASSSGFVTGELFF,TRBV7-2,NA,TRBJ2-2,NA
TGTGCCAGCAGCGCGACTAGACCGGAAAACAATGAGCAGTTCTTC,CASSATRPENNEQFF,TRBV2,NA,TRBJ2-1,many
TGTGCCACCACATTCCAAGAGACCCAGTACTTC,CATTFQETQYF,TRBV18,NA,TRBJ2-5,few
TGTGCCAGCAGCTCGGCAGGGACAGGAATCTACGAGCAGTACTTC,CASSSAGTGIYEQYF,TRBV7-9,TRBD1,TRBJ2-7,many
TGTGCCAGCAGTGACTACGAGGGGGTGGCCTACAATGAGCAGTTCTTC,CASSDYEGVAYNEQFF,TRBV6-2/TRBV6-3,NA,TRBJ2-1,NA
TGCAGTGCTAGAGATTCCGGCTTCCCCACTGAAGCTTTCTTT,CSARDSGFPTEAFF,TRBV20-1,NA,TRBJ1-1,few
TGTGCCAGCAGCTTGAAGGGTGCAGGCGAGACCCAGTACTTC,CASSLKGAGETQYF,TRBV11-2,NA,TRBJ2-5,many
TGTGCCAGCAGCCTCCACCCCGGGGAGCTGTTTTTT,CASSLHPGELFF,TRBV7-3,NA,TRBJ2-2,NA
TGTGCCAGCAGAGTAACTAGCGGAGGGGGCTACGAGCAGTACTTC,CASRVTSGGGYEQYF,TRBV2,TRBD2,TRBJ2-7,many
TGTGCCAGCAGCTGGGGGCCCAAAAATCAGCCCCAGCATTTT,CASSWGPKNQPQHF,TRBV7-8,NA,TRBJ1-5,NA
TGTGCCAGCAGGGCTCTAGCGGGAGACGAGCAGTACTTC,CASRALAGDEQYF,TRBV7-2,TRBD2,TRBJ2-7,NA
TGCAGTGCTGGCCGGACTAGCGGGAGCACAGATACGCAGTATTTT,CSAGRTSGSTDTQYF,TRBV20-1,TRBD2,TRBJ2-3,NA